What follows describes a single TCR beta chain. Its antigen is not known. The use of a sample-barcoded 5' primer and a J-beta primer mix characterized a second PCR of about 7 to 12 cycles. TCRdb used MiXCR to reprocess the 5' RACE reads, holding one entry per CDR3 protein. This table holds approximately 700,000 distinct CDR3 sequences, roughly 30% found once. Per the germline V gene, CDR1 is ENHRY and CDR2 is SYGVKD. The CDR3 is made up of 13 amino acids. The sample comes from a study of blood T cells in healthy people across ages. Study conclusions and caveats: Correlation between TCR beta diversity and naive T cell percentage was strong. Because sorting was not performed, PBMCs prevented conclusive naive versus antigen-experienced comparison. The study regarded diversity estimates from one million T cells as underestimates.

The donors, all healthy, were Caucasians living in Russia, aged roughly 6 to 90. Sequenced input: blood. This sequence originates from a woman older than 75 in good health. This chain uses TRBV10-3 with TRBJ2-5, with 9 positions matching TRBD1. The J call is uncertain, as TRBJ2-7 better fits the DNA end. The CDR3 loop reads CAISETGGREQYF. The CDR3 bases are TGTGCCATCAGCGAGACAGGGGGTCGCGAGCAGTACTTC.